Listed below are T cell receptor beta chains from one sample, sequenced in a study of T cell responses to AZD1222 COVID-19 vaccine. TCRdb's table, derived via immunoSEQ multiplex PCR, lists solely in-frame clones and lacks some. The repertoire has 130,000 to 150,000 clones, 75% to 95% of them found once; the top ten carry about 3%. Sequencing was performed on peripheral blood, taken on day 0 of MenACWY control vaccination. These TCRs come from an adult in good health. Both conserved end residues are part of each CDR3. The order of the fields is D gene, J gene, clone size, V gene, CDR3 length, CDR3 DNA, CDR3 protein. A D gene is named only where the DNA matches it firmly. Some rows mark clone size as missing; the rest say once, few, many or name a class of expanded clone.

TRBD1 | TRBJ1-1 | - | TRBV5-1 | 14 | TGCGCCAGCAGCCTAGACAGGGGGAACACTGAAGCTTTCTTT | CASSLDRGNTEAFF
- | TRBJ1-2 | - | TRBV12-3/TRBV12-4 | 12 | TGTGCCAGCAGGTGGCCAGCTGGAGGCTACACCTTC | CASRWPAGGYTF
TRBD1 | TRBJ2-5 | - | TRBV5-1 | 16 | TGCGCCAGCAGCTTGGCACCGGACAGGGCGGGGGAGACCCAGTACTTC | CASSLAPDRAGETQYF
TRBD2 | TRBJ2-1 | once | TRBV30 | 15 | TGTGCCTGGAGGATAGGCGGGAGGACGGGGAATGAGCAGTTCTTC | CAWRIGGRTGNEQFF
- | TRBJ2-7 | - | TRBV10-3 | 11 | TGTGCCATCAGTGACCTACATGAGCAGTACTTC | CAISDLHEQYF
- | TRBJ1-1 | - | TRBV7-8 | 13 | TGTGCCAGCAGCTTTGCAGGGGCCCCTGAAGCTTTCTTT | CASSFAGAPEAFF
- | TRBJ2-4 | - | TRBV15 | 13 | TGTGCCACCAGCAGAGACAGGCAAAACATTCAGTACTTC | CATSRDRQNIQYF
TRBD2 | TRBJ2-5 | - | TRBV7-9 | 14 | TGTGCCAGCAGCTTGGGAGGGTACCAAGAGACCCAGTACTTC | CASSLGGYQETQYF
TRBD1 | TRBJ1-2 | - | TRBV27 | 14 | TGTGCCAGCAGTCCGGACAGGGGCTGGGGTGGCTACACCTTC | CASSPDRGWGGYTF
- | TRBJ1-2 | - | TRBV11-1 | 15 | TGTGCCAGCAGCCAAGGGTCTGGACAGAGAAGTGGCTACACCTTC | CASSQGSGQRSGYTF
TRBD1 | TRBJ2-5 | - | TRBV4-2 | 16 | TGTGCCAGCAGCCAAGATTTAGGGGGCCGGATCGAGACCCAGTACTTC | CASSQDLGGRIETQYF
TRBD2 | TRBJ2-5 | - | TRBV19 | 14 | TGTGCCAGTACTGAGCGGGAGGGGAAAGAGACCCAGTACTTC | CASTEREGKETQYF
TRBD1 | TRBJ1-5 | - | TRBV3-1/TRBV3-2 | 15 | TGTGCCAGCAGCCGGGGAGACAGGGATGATCAGCCCCAGCATTTT | CASSRGDRDDQPQHF
- | TRBJ2-7 | few | TRBV5-1 | 16 | TGCGCCAGCAGCTCCATAGACAGGACTCGGCTTGCGGAGCAGTACTTC | CASSSIDRTRLAEQYF
TRBD1 | TRBJ1-6 | - | TRBV19 | 17 | TGTGCCAGTAGGCTTGGACAGGACACCTCCTATAATTCACCCCTCCACTTT | CASRLGQDTSYNSPLHF
TRBD2 | TRBJ2-3 | - | TRBV7-8 | 16 | TGTGCCAGCAATCCAGGACTAGCGGGGGGGATAGATACGCAGTATTTT | CASNPGLAGGIDTQYF
- | TRBJ1-6 | - | TRBV28 | 15 | TGTGCCAGCAGTTTCGCTTGGGACCTAAATTCACCCCTCCACTTT | CASSFAWDLNSPLHF
- | TRBJ2-7 | - | TRBV6-7 | 14 | TGTGCCAGCAGAAGCACAGCTTCCTCCTACGAGCAGTACTTC | CASRSTASSYEQYF
- | TRBJ1-2 | few | TRBV11-2 | 15 | TGTGCCAGCAGCTTCCCCAGGGTCCCTAACTATGGCTACACCTTC | CASSFPRVPNYGYTF
TRBD1 | TRBJ1-4 | - | TRBV18 | 14 | TGTGCCAGCTCACCCCGGGACAGTAATGAAAAACTGTTTTTT | CASSPRDSNEKLFF
TRBD2 | TRBJ2-1 | - | TRBV7-9 | 15 | TGTGCCAGCAGCTCATCCGGGACTAGGGTCGATGAGCAGTTCTTC | CASSSSGTRVDEQFF
TRBD1 | TRBJ1-6 | - | TRBV5-6 | 15 | TGTGCCAGCAGCTTGTGGGCAGGGGGCTTTTCACCCCTCCACTTT | CASSLWAGGFSPLHF
- | TRBJ1-3 | - | TRBV7-8 | 15 | TGTGCCAGCAGCTTAGCGCGGATCTCTGGAAACACCATATATTTT | CASSLARISGNTIYF
TRBD1 | TRBJ1-5 | - | TRBV9 | 14 | TGTGCCAGCAGCACCGGGACAGAACGATGGCCCCAGCATTTT | CASSTGTERWPQHF
- | TRBJ2-5 | - | TRBV6-5 | 14 | TGTGCCAGCAGTTCTACGGCAGGGAGAGAGACCCAGTACTTC | CASSSTAGRETQYF
- | TRBJ1-6 | - | TRBV28 | 13 | TGTGCCACCGGGGCAGTGTATAATTCACCCCTCCACTTT | CATGAVYNSPLHF
- | TRBJ1-5 | - | TRBV10-1 | 14 | TGCGCCAGCAGTGCGGGGTTCGGCAATCAGCCCCAGCATTTT | CASSAGFGNQPQHF
TRBD1 | TRBJ1-1 | - | TRBV3-1/TRBV3-2 | 13 | TGTGCCAGCAGCCCACAGGGGGCCGCTGAAGCTTTCTTT | CASSPQGAAEAFF
- | TRBJ1-6 | - | TRBV12-3/TRBV12-4 | 13 | TGTGCCAGCCACTCGGGGCCCGGCACACCCCTCCACTTT | CASHSGPGTPLHF
TRBD2 | TRBJ2-5 | - | TRBV30 | 16 | TGTGCCTGGAGTGCCCTGGGACTAGCGGGAAGTGAGACCCAGTACTTC | CAWSALGLAGSETQYF
TRBD1 | TRBJ1-2 | - | TRBV6-5 | 14 | TGTGCCAGCAGAATTGGACAGGGTAACTATGGCTACACCTTC | CASRIGQGNYGYTF
TRBD2 | TRBJ2-1 | - | TRBV19 | 13 | TGTGCCAGTAGTAAGCGGGGGGTGGATGAGCAGTTCTTC | CASSKRGVDEQFF
- | TRBJ2-1 | - | TRBV27 | 14 | TGTGCCAGCGGAACTGGCCGGACAGACAATGAGCAGTTCTTC | CASGTGRTDNEQFF
- | TRBJ1-5 | - | TRBV28 | 14 | TGTGCCAGCACCACGGGCTTTGGAAACCAGCCCCAGCATTTT | CASTTGFGNQPQHF